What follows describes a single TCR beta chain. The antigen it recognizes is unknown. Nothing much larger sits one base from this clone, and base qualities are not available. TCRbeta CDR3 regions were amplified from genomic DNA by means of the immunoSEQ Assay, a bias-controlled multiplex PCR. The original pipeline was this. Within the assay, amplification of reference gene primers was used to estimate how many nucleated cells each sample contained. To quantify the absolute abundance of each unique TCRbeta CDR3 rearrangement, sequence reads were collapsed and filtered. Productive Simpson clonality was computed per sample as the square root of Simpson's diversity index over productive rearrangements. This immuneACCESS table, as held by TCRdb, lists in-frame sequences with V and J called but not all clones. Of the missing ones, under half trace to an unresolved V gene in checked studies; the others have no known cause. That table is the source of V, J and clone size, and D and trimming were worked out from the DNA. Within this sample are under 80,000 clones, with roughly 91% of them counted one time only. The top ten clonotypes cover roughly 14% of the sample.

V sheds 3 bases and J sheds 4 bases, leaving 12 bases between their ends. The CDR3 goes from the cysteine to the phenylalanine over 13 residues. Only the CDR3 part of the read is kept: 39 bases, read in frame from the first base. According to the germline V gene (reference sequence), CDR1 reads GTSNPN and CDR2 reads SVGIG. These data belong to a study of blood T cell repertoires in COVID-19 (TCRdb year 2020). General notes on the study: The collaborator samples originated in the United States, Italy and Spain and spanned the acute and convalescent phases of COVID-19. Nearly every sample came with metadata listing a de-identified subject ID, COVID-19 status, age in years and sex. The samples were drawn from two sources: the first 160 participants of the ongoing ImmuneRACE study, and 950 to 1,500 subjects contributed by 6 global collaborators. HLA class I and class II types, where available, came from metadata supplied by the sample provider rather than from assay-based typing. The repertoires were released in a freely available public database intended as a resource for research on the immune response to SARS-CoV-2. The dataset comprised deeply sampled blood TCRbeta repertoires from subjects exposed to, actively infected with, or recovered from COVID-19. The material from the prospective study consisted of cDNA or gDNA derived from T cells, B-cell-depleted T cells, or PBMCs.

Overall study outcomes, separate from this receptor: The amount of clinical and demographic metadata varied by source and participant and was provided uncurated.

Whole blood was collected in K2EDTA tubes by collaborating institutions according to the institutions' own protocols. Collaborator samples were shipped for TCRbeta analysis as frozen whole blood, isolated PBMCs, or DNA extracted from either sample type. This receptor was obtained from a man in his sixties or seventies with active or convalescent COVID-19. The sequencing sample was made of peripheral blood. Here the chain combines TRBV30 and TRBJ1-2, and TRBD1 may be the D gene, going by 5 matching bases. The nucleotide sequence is TGTGCCTGGAGATGGGGCCAAGCCTATGGCTACACCTTC. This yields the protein CAWRWGQAYGYTF.